The clone carrying this T cell receptor (beta chain) was detected only a few times. This specimen comes from a study of CD8 T cells in Susac syndrome. Germline-derived CDR1 and CDR2 are SGHDT and YYEEEE. Trimming took 0 bases from V and 8 from J, leaving 8 bases between them. This CDR3 contains 12 residues. Random hexamers primed reverse transcription of about 0.5 to 1 ug RNA. TCRdb recomputed calls from the immunoSEQ multiplex PCR reads with MiXCR, one row per CDR3 protein. The data show about 300,000 distinct CDR3 sequences, approximately 89% seen once. The receptor comes from a human donor with multiple sclerosis. Specimen: CD8+ T cells from PBMCs. V and J are TRBV5-6 and TRBJ1-1, with unresolved D. CDR3 residues: CASSLVRTEAFF. CDR3 DNA: TGTGCCAGCAGCTTGGTCCGAACAGAAGCTTTCTTT.